This T cell receptor beta chain appears in the sequencing data of a study of T-cell reconstitution after alpha-beta-depleted transplantation in children. The authors prepared the TCRbeta library with unique molecular identifiers. MiXCR was run by TCRdb on the PCR reads, yielding one entry per CDR3 protein. The data hold hundreds of thousands of distinct CDR3 sequences, with roughly 13% observed a single time. Germline assignment: CDR1 MNHEY and CDR2 SVGAGI. V lost 0 bases and J 4 bases, leaving 7 bases between the germline ends. CDR3 length equals 13 residues. The specimen was PBMCs, collected from the stem cell graft. The clonotype originates from a human donor who donated a stem cell graft to a child with Fanconi anemia. The V gene is TRBV6-5, the J gene TRBJ2-7, with D perhaps TRBD1 (6 bases). CDR3 in amino acids: CASSYSDSYEQYF. CDR3 nucleotides: TGTGCCAGCAGTTACTCGGACAGTTACGAGCAGTACTTC.